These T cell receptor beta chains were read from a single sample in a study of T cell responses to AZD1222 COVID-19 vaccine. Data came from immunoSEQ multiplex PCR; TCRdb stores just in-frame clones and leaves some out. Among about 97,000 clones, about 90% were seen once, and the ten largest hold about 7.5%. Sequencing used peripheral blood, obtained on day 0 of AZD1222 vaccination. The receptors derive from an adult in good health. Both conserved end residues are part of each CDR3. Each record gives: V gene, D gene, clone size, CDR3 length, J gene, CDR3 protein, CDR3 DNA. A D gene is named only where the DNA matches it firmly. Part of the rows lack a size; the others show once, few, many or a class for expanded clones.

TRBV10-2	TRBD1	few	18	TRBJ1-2	CASSVLGLSGTVNYGYTF	TGCGCCAGCAGTGTACTCGGACTCTCCGGGACAGTTAACTATGGCTACACCTTC
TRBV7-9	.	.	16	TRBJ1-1	CASSLARQEWGTEAFF	TGTGCCAGCAGCTTAGCCCGACAGGAGTGGGGCACTGAAGCTTTCTTT
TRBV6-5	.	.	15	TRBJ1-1	CASSQDSGPDTEAFF	TGTGCCAGCAGTCAGGACAGTGGGCCGGACACTGAAGCTTTCTTT
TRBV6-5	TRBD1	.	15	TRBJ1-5	CASSSDRDRGKPQHF	TGTGCCAGCAGTTCAGACCGGGACAGGGGGAAGCCCCAGCATTTT
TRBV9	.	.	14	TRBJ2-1	CASSVGAAADEQFF	TGTGCCAGCAGCGTAGGTGCGGCGGCGGATGAGCAGTTCTTC
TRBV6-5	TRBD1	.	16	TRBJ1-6	CASSYNRDSNFSPLHF	TGTGCCAGCAGTTACAACCGGGACAGTAACTTTTCACCCCTCCACTTT
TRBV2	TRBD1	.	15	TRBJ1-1	CASSDQGGMNTEAFF	TGTGCCAGCAGTGATCAGGGGGGTATGAACACTGAAGCTTTCTTT
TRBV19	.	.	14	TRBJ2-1	CASSRARSYNEQFF	TGTGCCAGTAGTAGGGCCCGCTCCTACAATGAGCAGTTCTTC
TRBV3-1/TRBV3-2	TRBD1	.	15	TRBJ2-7	CASSNTGGGPYEQYF	TGTGCCAGCAGCAACACAGGGGGCGGCCCATACGAGCAGTACTTC
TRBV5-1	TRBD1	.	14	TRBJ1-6	CASSGQAGDSPLHF	TGCGCCAGCAGTGGACAGGCCGGGGATTCACCCCTCCACTTT
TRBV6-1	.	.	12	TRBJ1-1	CASSPRGREAFF	TGTGCCAGCAGTCCCCGCGGCAGGGAAGCTTTCTTT
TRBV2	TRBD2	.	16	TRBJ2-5	CASSRLAGLPQETQYF	TGTGCCAGCAGCCGACTAGCGGGGTTGCCCCAAGAGACCCAGTACTTC
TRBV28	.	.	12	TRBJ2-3	CASSQPLGTQYF	TGTGCCAGCAGCCAACCTCTAGGTACGCAGTATTTT
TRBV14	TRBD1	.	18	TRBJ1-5	CASSQGRQGVPNNQPQHF	TGTGCCAGCAGCCAGGGTAGACAGGGGGTGCCCAACAATCAGCCCCAGCATTTT
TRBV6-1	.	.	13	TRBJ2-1	CASNRQDYNEQFF	TGTGCCAGCAACCGACAAGATTACAATGAGCAGTTCTTC
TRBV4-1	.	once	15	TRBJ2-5	CASSQEVGAEETQYF	TGCGCCAGCAGCCAAGAAGTTGGGGCAGAAGAGACCCAGTACTTC
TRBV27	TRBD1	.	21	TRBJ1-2	CASRAGQGGIVVPRDNYGYTF	TGTGCCAGCAGGGCCGGACAGGGAGGTATCGTTGTTCCCAGGGATAACTATGGCTACACCTTC
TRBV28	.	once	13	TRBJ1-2	CASVTARTSGYTF	TGTGCCAGCGTTACAGCCAGGACGAGTGGCTACACCTTC
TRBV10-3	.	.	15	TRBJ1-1	CAISESRGSNTEAFF	TGTGCCATCAGTGAGTCCCGGGGCTCGAACACTGAAGCTTTCTTT
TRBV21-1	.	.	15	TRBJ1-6	CASSNVTGDNSPLHF	TGTGCCAGCAGCAACGTAACAGGGGATAATTCACCCCTCCACTTT
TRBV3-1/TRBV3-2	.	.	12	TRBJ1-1	CASSQGTSEAFF	TGTGCCAGCAGCCAAGGGACTTCTGAAGCTTTCTTT
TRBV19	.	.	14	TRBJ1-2	CASSNPDDRIGYTF	TGTGCCAGTAGTAACCCGGACGATCGCATCGGCTACACCTTC
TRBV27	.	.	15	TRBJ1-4	CASSLSPSRDEKLFF	TGTGCCAGCAGTTTATCCCCAAGCCGGGATGAAAAACTGTTTTTT
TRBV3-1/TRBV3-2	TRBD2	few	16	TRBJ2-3	CASSPLWTSGADTQYF	TGTGCCAGCAGCCCCCTCTGGACTAGCGGGGCAGATACGCAGTATTTT
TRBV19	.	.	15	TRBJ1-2	CASSIVSTENYGYTF	TGTGCCAGTAGTATAGTCTCGACAGAGAACTATGGCTACACCTTC
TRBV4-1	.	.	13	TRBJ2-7	CASSYKESYEQYF	TGCGCCAGCAGCTATAAGGAATCCTACGAGCAGTACTTC
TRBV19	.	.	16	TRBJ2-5	CASSISGRGVGETQYF	TGTGCCAGTAGTATCTCGGGCAGGGGAGTAGGAGAGACCCAGTACTTC
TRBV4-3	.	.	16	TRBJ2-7	CASSQGRYTQVYEQYF	TGCGCCAGCAGCCAGGGGAGGTATACCCAAGTATACGAGCAGTACTTC
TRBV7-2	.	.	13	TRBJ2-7	CASSLRDFYEQYF	TGTGCCAGCAGCTTACGGGACTTCTACGAGCAGTACTTC
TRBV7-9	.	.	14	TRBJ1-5	CASSDDRSNQPQHF	TGTGCCAGCAGCGATGACAGAAGCAATCAGCCCCAGCATTTT
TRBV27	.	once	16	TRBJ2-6	CASSFGGGAGANVLTF	TGTGCCAGCAGTTTTGGGGGGGGCGCAGGGGCCAACGTCCTGACTTTC
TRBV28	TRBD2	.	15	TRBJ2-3	CASSPGTTPSDTQYF	TGTGCCAGCAGCCCAGGGACTACTCCCTCCGATACGCAGTATTTT
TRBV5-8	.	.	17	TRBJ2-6	CASSLDVGSSGANVLTF	TGTGCCAGCAGCTTGGATGTCGGAAGCTCTGGGGCCAACGTCCTGACTTTC
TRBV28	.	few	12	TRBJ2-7	CASSSRGNEQYF	TGTGCCAGCAGTTCGAGGGGGAACGAGCAGTACTTC
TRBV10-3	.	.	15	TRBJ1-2	CATTPVGGESYGYTF	TGTGCCACCACCCCTGTGGGGGGGGAGAGCTATGGCTACACCTTC
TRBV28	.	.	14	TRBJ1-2	CASSQGLYIAGYTF	TGTGCCAGCAGTCAAGGACTGTATATAGCTGGCTACACCTTC
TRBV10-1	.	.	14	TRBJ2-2	CASSEGGNTGELFF	TGCGCCAGCAGTGAGGGGGGCAACACCGGGGAGCTGTTTTTT
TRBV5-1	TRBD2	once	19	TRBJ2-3	CASSPVVGAGGRSTDTQYF	TGCGCCAGCAGCCCTGTAGTAGGGGCGGGAGGGCGCAGCACAGATACGCAGTATTTT
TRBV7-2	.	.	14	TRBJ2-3	CASSLFQGTDTQYF	TGTGCCAGCAGCTTATTTCAGGGCACAGATACGCAGTATTTT
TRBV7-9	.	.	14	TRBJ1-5	CASSADVSNQPQHF	TGTGCCAGCAGCGCAGACGTTAGCAATCAGCCCCAGCATTTT
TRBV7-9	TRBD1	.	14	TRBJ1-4	CASSLGRTGEKLFF	TGTGCCAGCAGCTTAGGGAGGACAGGTGAAAAACTGTTTTTT
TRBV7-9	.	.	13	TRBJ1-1	CASSSSTGTEAFF	TGTGCCAGCAGCTCTTCCACCGGGACTGAAGCTTTCTTT
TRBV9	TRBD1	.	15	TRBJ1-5	CASSLGTGGYQPQHF	TGTGCCAGCAGCCTTGGGACAGGGGGCTATCAGCCCCAGCATTTT
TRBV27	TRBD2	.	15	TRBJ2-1	CAPLTPAGDYNEQFF	TGTGCCCCCCTAACCCCAGCGGGGGACTACAATGAGCAGTTCTTC
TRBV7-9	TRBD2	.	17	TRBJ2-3	CASSLTAGGGAGDTQYF	TGTGCCAGCAGCTTAACCGCCGGCGGGGGGGCTGGAGATACGCAGTATTTT
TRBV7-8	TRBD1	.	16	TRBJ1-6	CASSGGDGTANSPLHF	TGTGCCAGCAGCGGGGGTGACGGGACAGCTAATTCACCCCTCCACTTT
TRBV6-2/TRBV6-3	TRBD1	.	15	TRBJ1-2	CASSYSGQGNYGYTF	TGTGCCAGCAGTTACTCGGGACAGGGAAACTATGGCTACACCTTC
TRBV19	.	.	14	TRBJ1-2	CASSIKGPNYGYTF	TGTGCCAGTAGTATAAAAGGGCCCAACTATGGCTACACCTTC
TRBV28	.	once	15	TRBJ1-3	CASSLMGVGRNTIYF	TGTGCCAGCAGCCTCATGGGGGTCGGACGAAACACCATATATTTT
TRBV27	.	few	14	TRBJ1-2	CASSLSSGGYGYTF	TGTGCCAGCAGTTTATCGTCGGGGGGCTATGGCTACACCTTC
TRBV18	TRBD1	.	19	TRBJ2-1	CASSPRTGLDMAGPNEQFF	TGTGCCAGCTCACCACGGACAGGGTTAGACATGGCCGGACCCAATGAGCAGTTCTTC